Given below is one T cell receptor beta chain in context. The antigen is unknown. The data originate from a study of CD8 T cells in Susac syndrome. Overall study context: Patients with Susac syndrome were therapy-naive, on corticosteroids, or on intravenous immunoglobulin alone at the time that blood was drawn. Overall study results and limits: The study conceded that relatively few individuals underwent its TCR sequencing and HLA analysis.

Reverse transcription used roughly 0.5 to 1 ug RNA and random hexamers. The CDR3 of TCR beta was amplified by immunoSEQ multiplex PCR across 54 Vbeta and 13 Jbeta. TCRdb itself ran the immunoSEQ multiplex PCR reads through MiXCR, one entry per CDR3 protein. This table has hundreds of thousands of distinct CDR3 sequences, about 96% appearing once. CD8+ and CD4+ blood T cells underwent TCR beta sequencing. There are 15 residues in the CDR3. After removal of 4 bases from V and 4 bases from J, the junction contained 9 bases not matched to a gene. The sample consisted of CD4+ T cells from PBMCs. The chain carries TRBV12-3 or TRBV12-4 and TRBJ2-5; 7 bases align to TRBD2. The sequence derives from a human donor with Susac syndrome. The CDR3 DNA reads as TGTGCCAGCAGTTCCTCCGGGACTATGGGAGAGACCCAGTACTTC. This gives the protein CASSSSGTMGETQYF.